This T cell receptor beta chain was identified in a study of shared clonotypes between healthy human individuals. CD4+ cells underwent separation, giving CD45RA+ naive and CD45RA-negative memory subsets. Study findings and constraints: Among non-shared clonotypes, generation probabilities were lower than among those shared by all four donors.

Each sorted subset replicate got 200 ng genomic DNA, around 29,000 genomes. Clones were read by immunoSEQ multiplex PCR, and TCRdb kept only the in-frame ones, dropping some. The top ten hold 0.36% of the sample, which has over a million clones, approximately 98.5% seen once. Germline CDR1 and CDR2: SQVTM and ANQGSEA. Trimming pared 6 bases from V and 5 bases from J, leaving 13 bases between. The CDR3 loop spans 12 amino acids. About this clone itself: Its cognate antigen is unknown.

The receptor was isolated from a man under 40 in good health. This chain uses TRBV29-1 with TRBJ1-1, with D tentatively TRBD1 (5 bases). Specimen: naive CD4+ T cells sorted from blood. Subset in this sample: CD45RA+ positively selected. The CDR3 bases are TGCAGCGTATCGGACACACGAACTGAAGCTTTCTTT. Residues: CSVSDTRTEAFF.